This is a list of T cell receptor beta chains from one sample in a study of cytomegalovirus exposure and HLA in healthy donors. Profiled with immunoSEQ multiplex PCR; TCRdb holds only in-frame clones, not every one. This sample's clone table lists 100,000 to 150,000 clones. What was sequenced was PBMCs. The receptors shown here come from a man between 18 and 35 years old in good health and CMV-seronegative. Both conserved end residues are part of each CDR3. D genes are given only for firm matches.

TRBJ2-1 TRBD1 TRBV5-1 TGCGCCAGCAGCTCGGACCCTCCGGGACAGAACAATGAGCAGTTCTTC CASSSDPPGQNNEQFF
TRBJ1-6 TRBD1 TRBV9 TGTGCCAGCAGTCGGACAGGGACCCCTAATTCACCCCTCCACTTT CASSRTGTPNSPLHF
TRBJ2-3 TRBD2 TRBV28 TGTGCCAGCAGTTTCCTCGTATTGACTAGCGGCACAGATACGCAGTATTTT CASSFLVLTSGTDTQYF
TRBJ1-6 TRBD1 TRBV30 TGTGCCTGGACTATAGGACAGATGGGACAGGGTTTGTCACCCCTCCACTTT CAWTIGQMGQGLSPLHF
TRBJ2-7 . TRBV7-8 TGTGCCAGCAGCTTAGCGCTCTGGAGCTCCTACGAGCAGTACTTC CASSLALWSSYEQYF
TRBJ2-1 TRBD1 TRBV7-3 TGTGCCAGCAGCTTACGGACAGGGTTAAGCTCCTACAATGAGCAGTTCTTC CASSLRTGLSSYNEQFF
TRBJ1-2 . TRBV4-2 TGTGCCAGCAGCCAAGACAAATATGGCTACACCTTC CASSQDKYGYTF
TRBJ1-2 . TRBV30 TGTGCCTGGGTCGGGGAGGATGGCTACACCTTC CAWVGEDGYTF
TRBJ2-7 TRBD2 TRBV5-1 TGCGCCAGCAGCTTGGCGGGGAGGGCCTACGAGCAGTACTTC CASSLAGRAYEQYF
TRBJ1-1 . TRBV6-5 TGTGCCAGCAGTTACTCATTCAGGACTCTGAACACTGAAGCTTTCTTT CASSYSFRTLNTEAFF
TRBJ1-2 . TRBV28 TGTGCCACCCAAAGAGGGTCCGGCTACACCTTC CATQRGSGYTF
TRBJ1-2 TRBD1 TRBV18 TGTGCCAGCTCCTTGAAACGAATACGGCCGGGACAGGATTTCTATGGCTACACCTTC CASSLKRIRPGQDFYGYTF
TRBJ2-4 TRBD1 TRBV28 TGTGCCAGCAGTTTATTCGGACAGGGGATGGTGTACTTC CASSLFGQGMVYF
TRBJ1-5 . TRBV10-2 TGCGCCAGCAGTCGAGTCAGGGAATCAGCCCAGCATTTT CASSRVRESAQHF
TRBJ1-5 . TRBV7-2 TGTGCCAGCAGCTTAAGGGGTCAGCCCCAGCATTTT CASSLRGQPQHF
TRBJ1-1 . TRBV30 TGTGCCTGGAATGGGGGGTCTGAAGCTTTCTTT CAWNGGSEAFF
TRBJ1-1 TRBD1 TRBV18 TGTGCCAGCTCACCAGACCCGGGACAGATATTGAACACTGAAGCTTTCTTT CASSPDPGQILNTEAFF
TRBJ2-3 TRBD2 TRBV9 TGTGCCAGCAGCGTGCCTAGCGGGGGAACAGATACGCAGTATTTT CASSVPSGGTDTQYF
TRBJ2-1 TRBD2 TRBV19 TGTGCCAGTAGGCCGACTAGCGGGAGGGCCCTCAATGAGCAGTTCTTC CASRPTSGRALNEQFF
TRBJ1-2 . TRBV6-5 TGTGCCAGCAGTTTCCGAACGGGTATAGGCTACACCTTC CASSFRTGIGYTF
TRBJ2-2 . TRBV30 TGTGCCTGGGGGCGCGGGACGGGGTTTTCTCGGGAGCTGTTTTTT CAWGRGTGFSRELFF
TRBJ2-1 TRBD2 TRBV5-1 TGCGCCAGCAGCTCCACAGCGGGGGGGCGGGAGCAGTTCTTC CASSSTAGGREQFF
TRBJ2-1 TRBD1 TRBV28 TGTGCCAGCAGTTTATTGGGACAGGGATACAATGAGCAGTTCTTC CASSLLGQGYNEQFF
TRBJ1-2 TRBD1 TRBV4-1 TGCGCCAGCAGCCTCCCGGGACAGGGGGCAGGCGGCTACACCTTC CASSLPGQGAGGYTF
TRBJ2-7 . TRBV27 TGTGCCAGCACCCCCCGGGACTCTCGCTCCTACGAGCAGTACTTC CASTPRDSRSYEQYF
TRBJ1-2 . TRBV2 TGTGCCGACCGGGGGGGCCTTGGCTACACCTTC CADRGGLGYTF
TRBJ2-5 . TRBV5-6 TGTGCCAGCAGCTTGGTTGGAGTTGGGACCCAGTACTTC CASSLVGVGTQYF
TRBJ2-7 TRBD2 TRBV27 TGTGCCAGCAGTTTCGCCCTAGCGGGAGGGCCCACCGGGGAGCAGTACTTC CASSFALAGGPTGEQYF
TRBJ2-7 TRBD2 TRBV19 TGTGCCAGTAGTATACGAGTTAGCGGGAGGCCCGTATCCTACGAGCAGTACTTC CASSIRVSGRPVSYEQYF
TRBJ2-7 TRBD1 TRBV29-1 TGCAGCGTTGAAGATTTTTCAACAGGGGGCTTCGCCTACGAGCAGTACTTC CSVEDFSTGGFAYEQYF
TRBJ1-2 . TRBV5-1 TGCGCCAGCAGCTTCGGGGAGGGCTATGGCTACACCTTC CASSFGEGYGYTF
TRBJ1-6 . TRBV5-1 TGCGCCAGCAGCTTGGATTCTCTCCACTTT CASSLDSLHF
TRBJ1-2 . TRBV19 TGTGCCAGTAGTATCGAGCCCCCTAGCTATGGCTACACCTTC CASSIEPPSYGYTF
TRBJ2-7 TRBD2 TRBV28 TGTGCCAGCAGTCGGGCCCGACTAGCGGGAGGCCCAGGCTCCTACGAGCAGTACTTC CASSRARLAGGPGSYEQYF
TRBJ2-1 . TRBV7-2 TGTGCCAGCACCAACTGGGAGGGGGGTGAGCAGTTCTTC CASTNWEGGEQFF
TRBJ2-7 TRBD2 TRBV30 TGTGCTGGGTGGGGGGGTCATGGCGAGCAGTACTTC CAGWGGHGEQYF
TRBJ2-2 . TRBV9 TGTGCCAGCAGCGTAGGCGGGGGACATTACCAGAACACCGGGGAGCTGTTTTTT CASSVGGGHYQNTGELFF
TRBJ2-7 TRBD1 TRBV27 TGTGCCAGTTGGGGAGAGACAGGGACCTCCTACGAGCAGTACTTC CASWGETGTSYEQYF
TRBJ1-2 . TRBV6-1 TGTGCCAGCAGTGAAGTGCCAGAACCCCTCTATGGCTACACCTTC CASSEVPEPLYGYTF
TRBJ1-5 . TRBV18 TGTGCCAGCTCACCATCGGTTTCCGGGATCCCAGGCCTATATCAGCCCCAGCATTTT CASSPSVSGIPGLYQPQHF
TRBJ2-3 TRBD2 TRBV9 TGTGCCAGCAGCGTAGCTTTTCTAGCGGGAATGGAGGTGGATACGCAGTATTTT CASSVAFLAGMEVDTQYF
TRBJ2-3 . TRBV15 TGTGCCACCAGCAGAGATTACTTTCCTGATACGCAGTATTTT CATSRDYFPDTQYF
TRBJ2-5 . TRBV5-1 TGCGCCAGCAGCAATCGACAGGATTCCACCCAGTACTTC CASSNRQDSTQYF
TRBJ1-2 . TRBV30 TGTGCCTGGAGTGTACTTCAGGCAGGGACTAACTATGGCTACACCTTC CAWSVLQAGTNYGYTF
TRBJ2-1 . TRBV7-2 TGTGCCAGCAGCTTAGCGTGGCAGGGGCCCTACAATGAGCAGTTCTTC CASSLAWQGPYNEQFF
TRBJ2-7 TRBD2 TRBV4-2 TGTGCCAGCAGCCCGGGACTAGCGGGCGAGCAGTACTTC CASSPGLAGEQYF
TRBJ1-5 . TRBV6-5 TGTGCCAGCAGTTCAGCGAATCAGCCCCAGCATTTT CASSSANQPQHF
TRBJ2-1 TRBD2 TRBV5-1 TGCGCCAGCAGCGGGACTAGCGGGAGCTCCTACAATGAGCAGTTCTTC CASSGTSGSSYNEQFF
TRBJ2-1 . TRBV29-1 TGCACCACGTCTCGGGAGTTCTCCTACAATGAGCAGTTCTTC CTTSREFSYNEQFF
TRBJ2-7 . TRBV5-1 TGCGCCAGCAGCTTGCAATGGATAGGAGCGGGCGAGCAGTACTTC CASSLQWIGAGEQYF
TRBJ2-2 . TRBV5-1 TGCGCCAGCAGCCGGGACTCCGCGAACACCGGGGAGCTGTTTTTT CASSRDSANTGELFF
TRBJ2-3 TRBD2 TRBV6-1 TGTGCCACCTCTAGCGGGAGCGGTGCAGATACGCAGTATTTT CATSSGSGADTQYF
TRBJ2-7 TRBD2 TRBV27 TGTGCCAGCAGTTTATACCGGGAGGGCCTCTACGAGCAGTACTTC CASSLYREGLYEQYF